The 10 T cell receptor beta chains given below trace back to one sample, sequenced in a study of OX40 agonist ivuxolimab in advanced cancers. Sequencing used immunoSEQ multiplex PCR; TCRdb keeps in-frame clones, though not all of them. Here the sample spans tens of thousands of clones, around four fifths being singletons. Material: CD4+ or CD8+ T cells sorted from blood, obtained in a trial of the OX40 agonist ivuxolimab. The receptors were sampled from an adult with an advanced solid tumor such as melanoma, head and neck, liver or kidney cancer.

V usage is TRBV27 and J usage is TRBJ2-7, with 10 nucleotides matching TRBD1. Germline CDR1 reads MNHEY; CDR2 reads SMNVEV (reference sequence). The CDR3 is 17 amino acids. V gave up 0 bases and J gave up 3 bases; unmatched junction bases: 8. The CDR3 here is CASSLSFLRDRGYEQYF. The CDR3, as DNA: TGTGCCAGCAGTTTATCATTTCTCCGGGACAGGGGCTACGAGCAGTACTTC.

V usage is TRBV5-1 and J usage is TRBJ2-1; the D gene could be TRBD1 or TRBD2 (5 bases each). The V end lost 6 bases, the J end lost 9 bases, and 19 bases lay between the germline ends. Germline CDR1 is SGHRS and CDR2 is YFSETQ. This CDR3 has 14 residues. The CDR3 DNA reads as TGCGCCAGCATCGGGGCTATTGGTTCGGGTGAGCAGTTCTTC. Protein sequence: CASIGAIGSGEQFF. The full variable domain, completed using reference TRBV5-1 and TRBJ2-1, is KAGVTQTPRYLIKTRGQQVTLSCSPISGHRSVSWYQQTPGQGLQFLFEYFSETQRNKGNFPGRFSGRQFSNSRSEMNVSTLELGDSALYLCASIGAIGSGEQFFGPGTRLTVL.

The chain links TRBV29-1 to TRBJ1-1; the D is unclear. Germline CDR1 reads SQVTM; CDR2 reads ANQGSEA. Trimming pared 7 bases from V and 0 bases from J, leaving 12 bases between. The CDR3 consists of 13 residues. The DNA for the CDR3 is TGCAGCGCCCCCCCGGCTCTGAACACTGAAGCTTTCTTT. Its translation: CSAPPALNTEAFF.

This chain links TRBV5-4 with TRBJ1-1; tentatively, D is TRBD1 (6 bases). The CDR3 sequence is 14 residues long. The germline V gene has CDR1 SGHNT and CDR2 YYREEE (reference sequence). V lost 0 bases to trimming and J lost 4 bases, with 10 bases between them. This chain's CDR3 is CASSLVMTGTEAFF. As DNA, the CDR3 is TGTGCCAGCAGCTTGGTGATGACAGGCACTGAAGCTTTCTTT.

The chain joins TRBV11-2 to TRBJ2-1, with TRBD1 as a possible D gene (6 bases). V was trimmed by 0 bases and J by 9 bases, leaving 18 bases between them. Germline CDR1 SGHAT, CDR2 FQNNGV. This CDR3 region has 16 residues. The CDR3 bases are TGTGCCAGCAGCTTAGAACTGGAGACAGGTCAACTTGAGCAGTTCTTC. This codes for CASSLELETGQLEQFF.

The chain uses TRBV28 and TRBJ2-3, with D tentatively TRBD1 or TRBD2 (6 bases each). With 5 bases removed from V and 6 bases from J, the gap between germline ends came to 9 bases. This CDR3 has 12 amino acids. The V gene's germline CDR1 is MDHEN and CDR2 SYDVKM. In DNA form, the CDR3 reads TGTGCCAGCAGTGAAGGGGGGGATACGCAGTATTTT. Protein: CASSEGGDTQYF.

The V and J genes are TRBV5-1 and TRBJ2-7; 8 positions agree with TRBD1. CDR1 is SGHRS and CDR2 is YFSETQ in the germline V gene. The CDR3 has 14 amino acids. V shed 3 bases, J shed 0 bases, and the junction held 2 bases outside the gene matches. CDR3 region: CASSWGTGSYEQYF. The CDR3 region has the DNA TGCGCCAGCAGCTGGGGGACAGGCTCCTACGAGCAGTACTTC.

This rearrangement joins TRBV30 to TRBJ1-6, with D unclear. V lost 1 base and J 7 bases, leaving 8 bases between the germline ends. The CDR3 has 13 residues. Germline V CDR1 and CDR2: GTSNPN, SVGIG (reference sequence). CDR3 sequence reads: CAWSGGMNSPLHF. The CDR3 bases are TGTGCCTGGAGTGGAGGGATGAATTCACCCCTCCACTTT.

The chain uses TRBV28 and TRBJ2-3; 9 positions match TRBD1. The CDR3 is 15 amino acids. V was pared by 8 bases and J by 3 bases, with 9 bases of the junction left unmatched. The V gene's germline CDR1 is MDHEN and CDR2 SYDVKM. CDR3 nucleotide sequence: TGTGCCAGCCTCTCTGGTGGACAGGGGACAGATACGCAGTATTTT. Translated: CASLSGGQGTDTQYF.

CDR3 sequence reads: CASSLGQVNEKLFF. As DNA, the CDR3 is TGTGCCAGCAGCTTAGGACAGGTTAATGAAAAACTGTTTTTT. The J gene is TRBJ1-4, the V gene TRBV5-4; 7 nucleotides agree with TRBD1. Trimming cost V 2 bases and J 4 bases; bases outside gene matches: 2. CDR1 is SGHNT and CDR2 is YYREEE in the germline V gene (reference sequence). The CDR3 length is 14 residues. The complete variable domain, with remaining parts taken from reference TRBV5-4 and TRBJ1-4, reads ETGVTQSPTHLIKTRGQQVTLRCSSQSGHNTVSWYQQALGQGPQFIFQYYREEENGRGNFPPRFSGLQFPNYSSELNVNALELDDSALYLCASSLGQVNEKLFFGSGTQLSVL.